The following is a T cell receptor (beta chain) sequence with its context. Its antigen specificity is not known. The final CDR3 position lacks the conserved phenylalanine or tryptophan, pointing to a likely read error. The library was prepared using multiplex PCR. The data were produced on an Illumina HiSeq 2500. TCRbeta libraries were constructed through three rounds of nested PCR with primers (Table S4) according to protocols adapted from ARM-PCR. Before sequencing, PCR products of 200-500 bp were excised from the gel and purified with the QIAquick gel extraction kit. In the paper's pipeline: Trimmomatic was used to clean the reads, FLASH was used to merge the reads into complete CDR3 sequences, and MiTCR was used to assign the reads to V(D)J germline segments. Clonal diversity was calculated as the inverse Simpson's index using VDJtools. In-frame sequences without a premature stop codon were defined as productive reads. TCRdb reworked the public reads: Q25 trimming with fastp, MiXCR clone assembly, productive beta chains retained. Under each unique CDR3 protein, matching rows form one entry showing the most common genes and DNA. TCRdb assigned the V and J calls; the authors' analysis was not used. Here the sample has over 60,000 distinct CDR3 sequences; roughly 76% occur a single time. The ten most abundant clones make up roughly 13% of the sample.

The record originates from a study of tumor and adjacent non-tumor tissue in lung cancer listed by TCRdb under 2018. Some background on the complete study: By cancer type, the cohort comprised under 15 adenocarcinoma patients, 2 squamous cell carcinoma patients and 1 small cell lung cancer patient. The 15 enrolled patients, of whom around 10 were men and 5 were women, were aged 31 to 76 years and were diagnosed with TNM stage I to III disease. The study compared bulk TCRbeta repertoires between lung tumor tissue and matched distant non-tumor lung tissue from over 13 lung cancer patients. Sequencing generated a total of 130,000,000 or so productive TCRbeta reads, averaging around 4.2 million reads per sample. More than 25 paired specimens, one tumor and one normal lung sample per patient, were profiled by TCRbeta CDR3 sequencing. Paper-wide results and their limitations: Tumor tissue showed significantly higher TCR diversity (inverse Simpson) than normal lung tissue, at about 400 vs 150 (P = 0.0075, Mann-Whitney U test). Because peripheral blood was not sequenced, the blood TCRbeta repertoires of the lung cancer patients in the study went unexamined. A significantly larger cumulative share of the repertoire was made up by the top 100 clones in normal lung than in tumor tissue. Younger patients had significantly higher TCR diversity, and higher tumor TCR diversity was associated with shorter overall and disease-free survival. Only roughly 14 patients were included in the cohort, and the need for larger samples and more detailed clinical data was noted by the authors. Neither the sequencing platform nor unique molecular identifiers are named or mentioned anywhere in the methods.

RNA was isolated from bulk unsorted tissue, and RNA quality was assessed with a NanoDrop ND-1000 and an Agilent 2100. All donors had newly diagnosed lung cancer, had not received prior chemotherapy, and were admitted for thoracic surgery in China between August and November 2014. The study excluded patients who had received radiotherapy or chemotherapy before or who had another cancer at the same time. Pieces of surgical tissue measuring about 1-2 cm3 were kept in RNAlater solution and stored at -80 degrees C until use. V sheds 3 bases and J sheds 8 bases, leaving 7 bases between their ends. Including both end residues, the CDR3 is 12 amino acids long. The CDR3 DNA has 36 bases and is translated from base 1. From a lookup of the germline V gene, CDR1 and CDR2 are MDHEN and SYDVKM.

The receptor chain draws on TRBV28 and TRBJ2-2; confidence is insufficient to name the D gene. The sample was lung tumor tissue. This sequence was found in a woman aged 45-60 years with non-small cell lung cancer. The CDR3 reads as follows: CASSFITGELFL. The DNA is TGTGCCAGCAGTTTTATCACGGGGGAGCTGTTTTTA.